This TCR beta chain was observed in a study of beta chain features in type 1 diabetes. Regarding the study as a whole: Amplification by PCR could prefer shorter templates, with the same effect in patients and controls. Across all four CD4+ subsets, people with type 1 diabetes showed modestly shorter TCRB CDR3s.

As every portion of the isolated RNA was reverse transcribed, the sequencing read expressed TCRB transcripts. TCRdb's copy holds only in-frame clones and misses some; the assay was immunoSEQ multiplex PCR. Among about 240,000 clones listed, roughly 13% were seen once. Concerning this clone itself: Its specificity is not known.

This CDR3 spans 13 amino acids. The ends were cut back, 11 bases at V and 1 base at J, with 13 bases in the middle. Looked up from germline, CDR1 is MNHEY and CDR2 is SVGAGI. Each sorted fraction was over 95% pure. This chain links TRBV6-5 with TRBJ2-3; D call uncertain. This receptor was obtained from a man in his thirties or forties with type 1 diabetes. The source material was naive CD4+ T cells from blood. Here the CDR3 DNA reads TGTGCCCCGGTCACCGAACGCACAGATACGCAGTATTTT. Its translation: CAPVTERTDTQYF.